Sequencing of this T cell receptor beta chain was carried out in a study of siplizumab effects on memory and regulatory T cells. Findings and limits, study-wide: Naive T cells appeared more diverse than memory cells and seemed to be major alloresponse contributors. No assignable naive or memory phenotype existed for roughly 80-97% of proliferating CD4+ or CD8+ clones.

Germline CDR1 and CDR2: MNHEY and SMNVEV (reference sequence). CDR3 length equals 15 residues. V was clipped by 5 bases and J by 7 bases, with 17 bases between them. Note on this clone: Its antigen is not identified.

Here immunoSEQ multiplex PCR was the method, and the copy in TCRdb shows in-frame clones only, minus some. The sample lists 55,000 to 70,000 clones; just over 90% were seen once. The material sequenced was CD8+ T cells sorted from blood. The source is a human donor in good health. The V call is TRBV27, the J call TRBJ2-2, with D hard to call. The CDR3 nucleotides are TGTGCCAGCAGTACTGTAAGTCCGCCGGTCGGGGAGCTGTTTTTT. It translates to CASSTVSPPVGELFF.